This paragraph reports one TCR beta chain. Its antigen is not identified. A clone one base away is much larger, so this may be a read error. This entry is derived from a study of post-analysis software for immune sequencing data. Across the study: There were relapsing-remitting, secondary progressive and progressive-relapsing multiple sclerosis among the disease courses included.

Study-wide results and limits: Higher frequency in patients than in controls was seen for 5 or 6 TRBV segments, with TRBV5-6, TRBV5-1 and TRBV20-1 among them. Same-batch preparations were strongly co-clustered by F measure. Those with multiple sclerosis, the patient group, showed significantly lower normalized Chao1 diversity than controls.

Looked up from germline, CDR1 is LGHNA and CDR2 is YSLEER. This CDR3 comprises 14 residues. Tagging with unique molecular identifiers was a feature of the TCR beta cDNA libraries. Some 500,000 cDNA molecules were obtained per 1 to 10 million input T cells. Using its own MiXCR run on the PCR reads, TCRdb lists one record per CDR3 protein. The profile shows hundreds of thousands of distinct CDR3 sequences, 25% to 30% of them singletons. The TCR originated in a girl under 18 with multiple sclerosis. What was sequenced was blood. The chain is built from TRBV4-3 and TRBJ2-1; D may be TRBD2 (6 bases). The CDR3 nucleotides are TGCGCCAGCAACCAAGATGGGGGGTACAATGAGCAGTTCTTC. Translating it yields CASNQDGGYNEQFF.